The text below deals with one T cell receptor (beta chain). Documented time point: pre-treatment sample, taken before nivolumab and TIL therapy. Patients were adults with stage 4 NSCLC. The immunoSEQ assay was v3. Method: immunoSEQ multiplex PCR; TCRdb's copy keeps in-frame clones and lacks some. The table includes around 20,000 clones, 60% to 80% detected once. The CDR3 has 16 residues. The source of the sample is a study of TIL therapy for anti-PD-1-resistant metastatic lung cancer. Study background: Tumors were harvested before any PD-1/PD-L1 blockade. Median patient age was 54, ranging roughly 38-75 years. Tumors carried a median about 1.5 non-synonymous mutations per megabase.

This chain links TRBV12-1 with TRBJ2-2; whether TRBD2, the table's D call, matches the DNA was not checked. TRBV12-1 represents a pseudogene. This clonotype was sampled from a person aged 25 to 85 with non-small cell lung cancer. This specimen was blood, taken at baseline. Here the CDR3 DNA reads TGTGCCAGCAGCTTTAGTGCGGGAGTAAACACCGGGGAGCTGTTTTTT. Its protein is CASSFSAGVNTGELFF.